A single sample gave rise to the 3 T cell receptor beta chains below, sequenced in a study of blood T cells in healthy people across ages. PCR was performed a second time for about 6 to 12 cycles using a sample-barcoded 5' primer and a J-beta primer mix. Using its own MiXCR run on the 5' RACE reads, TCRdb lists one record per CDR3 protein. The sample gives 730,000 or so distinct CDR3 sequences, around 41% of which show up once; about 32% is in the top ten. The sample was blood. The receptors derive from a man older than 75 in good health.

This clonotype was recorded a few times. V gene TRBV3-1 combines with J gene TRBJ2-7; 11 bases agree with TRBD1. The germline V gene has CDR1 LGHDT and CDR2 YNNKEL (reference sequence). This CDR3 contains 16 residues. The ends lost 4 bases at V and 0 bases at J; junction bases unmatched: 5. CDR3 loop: CASSPLGQGGSYEQYF. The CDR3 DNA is TGTGCCAGCAGCCCCTTGGGACAGGGGGGCTCCTACGAGCAGTACTTC.

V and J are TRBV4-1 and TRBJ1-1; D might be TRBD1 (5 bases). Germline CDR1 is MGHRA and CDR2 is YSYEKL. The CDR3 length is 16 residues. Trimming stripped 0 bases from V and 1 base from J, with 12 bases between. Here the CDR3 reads CASSQDPHGQNTEAFF. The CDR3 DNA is TGCGCCAGCAGCCAAGACCCGCACGGACAGAACACTGAAGCTTTCTTT.

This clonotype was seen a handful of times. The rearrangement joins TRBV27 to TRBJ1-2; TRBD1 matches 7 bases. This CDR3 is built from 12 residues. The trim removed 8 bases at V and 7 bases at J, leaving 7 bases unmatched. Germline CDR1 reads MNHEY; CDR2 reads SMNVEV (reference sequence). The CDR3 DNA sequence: TGTGCCAGCGGAAGACAGGGAGGTGGCTACACCTTC. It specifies CASGRQGGGYTF.